These 26 T cell receptor beta chains were sequenced from one sample in a study of cytomegalovirus exposure and HLA in healthy donors. With 60 Vbeta and 13 Jbeta primers, the PCR was carried out. Measured with immunoSEQ multiplex PCR; TCRdb has only the in-frame clones, and not every one. The sample has over 250,000 clones, more than 55% seen once. The sequenced material came from PBMCs. The receptors stem from a female donor in good health and CMV-seronegative.

The J gene is TRBJ1-5, the V gene TRBV19, with TRBD1 identical over 8 bases. The length of the CDR3 is 12 residues. Unmatched junction bases numbered 0, after V lost 6 bases and J lost 5 bases. Germline assignment: CDR1 LNHDA and CDR2 SQIVND (reference sequence). The CDR3 spells CASRTGDQPQHF. For the CDR3, the DNA is TGTGCCAGTAGGACAGGGGATCAGCCCCAGCATTTT.

CDR3 amino acids: CASSEERAGANVLTF. The DNA for the CDR3 is TGTGCCAGCAGTGAAGAACGGGCTGGGGCCAACGTCCTGACTTTC. V and J are TRBV2 and TRBJ2-6; no reliable D call. CDR3 length equals 15 residues. The V end lost 1 base, the J end lost 2 bases, and 6 bases lay between the germline ends. Germline values: CDR1 SNHLY, CDR2 FYNNEI.

In regard to this clone: One end of the junction is discordant with germline, which a read error may explain. This sample also contains other DNA sequences that code for the same CDR3. The chain's CDR3 is CSSSLDPGTEAFF. The CDR3 DNA follows: TGTTCCAGCAGCTTAGACCCGGGCACTGAAGCTTTCTTT. The chain uses TRBV7-9 and TRBJ1-1; no clear D gene. The length of the CDR3 is 13 residues. Germline loops: CDR1 SEHNR, CDR2 FQNEAQ (reference sequence).

This chain joins TRBV28 and TRBJ1-1; no clear D gene. The CDR3 spans 13 residues. V dropped 3 bases and J dropped 2 bases, with 7 bases sitting between them. The germline V gene encodes CDR1 MDHEN and CDR2 SYDVKM. The CDR3 reads CASSFSHNTEAFF. CDR3 coding DNA: TGTGCCAGCAGTTTTTCCCATAACACTGAAGCTTTCTTT.

The rearrangement joins TRBV7-9 to TRBJ2-2; D perhaps matches TRBD2 (6 bases). V dropped 1 base and J dropped 2 bases, with 8 bases sitting between them. This CDR3 has 15 amino acids. Germline V gives CDR1 SEHNR, CDR2 FQNEAQ (reference sequence). The CDR3, as DNA: TGTGCCAGCAGCTTAGATAGCGGCAACACCGGGGAGCTGTTTTTT. This sequence encodes CASSLDSGNTGELFF.

This chain links TRBV28 with TRBJ2-3; 9 bases are shared with TRBD1. Germline values: CDR1 MDHEN, CDR2 SYDVKM. The CDR3 totals 18 residues. Trimming cost V 2 bases and J 4 bases; bases outside gene matches: 13. This CDR3 reads CASSLGSWLGQGADTQYF. The CDR3 DNA follows: TGTGCCAGCAGTTTAGGTTCTTGGTTGGGACAGGGAGCAGATACGCAGTATTTT. The whole variable domain, remainder taken from reference TRBV28 and TRBJ2-3, is DVKVTQSSRYLVKRTGEKVFLECVQDMDHENMFWYRQDPGLGLRLIYFSYDVKMKEKGDIPEGYSVSREKKERFSLILESASTNQTSMYLCASSLGSWLGQGADTQYFGPGTRLTVL.

This chain links TRBV5-4 with TRBJ1-1, with a possible D match to TRBD1 (5 bases). The CDR3 extends over 16 amino acids. CDR1 is SGHNT, CDR2 YYREEE, per germline (reference sequence). V lost 0 bases and J 7 bases, leaving 19 bases between the germline ends. The CDR3 loop reads CASSLAKQVGMGEAFF. The CDR3 DNA is TGTGCCAGCAGCTTGGCCAAACAGGTTGGCATGGGTGAAGCTTTCTTT.

The V and J genes are TRBV5-1 and TRBJ2-7; 7 bases match TRBD2. The CDR3 has 14 amino acids. The germline V gene has CDR1 SGHRS and CDR2 YFSETQ. With V trimmed by 0 bases and J by 0 bases, 0 bases remained unmatched. This chain's CDR3 is CASSLGLASYEQYF. In nucleotides, the CDR3 is TGCGCCAGCAGCTTGGGACTAGCCTCCTACGAGCAGTACTTC.

This clone was found a few times. The chain couples TRBV29-1 to TRBJ2-3, with a possible D match to TRBD1 (5 bases). CDR3 size: 13 residues. Deletions cut 3 bases from V and 1 base from J, with 8 bases between. CDR1 and CDR2 (germline): SQVTM, ANQGSEA. In DNA form, the CDR3 reads TGCAGCGTTGACCAGGGCGGCACAGATACGCAGTATTTT. As protein: CSVDQGGTDTQYF.

The chain employs TRBV27 and TRBJ1-5, with a possible D match to TRBD1 (5 bases). The CDR3 is 17 amino acids. Trimming shortened V by 7 bases and J by 0 bases, and 19 bases separated the two germline ends. Germline V gives CDR1 MNHEY, CDR2 SMNVEV (reference sequence). The CDR3 reads CASNAYSGLLSNQPQHF. The CDR3 nucleotides read TGTGCCAGCAACGCATACTCGGGACTGCTTAGCAATCAGCCCCAGCATTTT.

The gene calls are TRBV5-1 and TRBJ2-1; D may be TRBD1 (6 bases). The CDR3 is 17 residues long. V was pared by 6 bases and J by 0 bases, with 19 bases between. The germline CDR1 and CDR2 sequences are SGHRS and YFSETQ. The CDR3 coding sequence is TGCGCCAGCAAACCCCTCAGGGGCTCTAGCTCCTACAATGAGCAGTTCTTC. Translating gives CASKPLRGSSSYNEQFF.

This clone was detected only a few times. The chain carries TRBV5-6 and TRBJ2-7; 10 nucleotides align to TRBD2. CDR1 and CDR2 (germline): SGHDT, YYEEEE. The V and J ends lost 1 base and 6 bases, in that order; junction bases with no gene match: 7. The CDR3 loop spans 15 amino acids. The CDR3 region is CASSLPGLAGVEQYF. The CDR3 region has the DNA TGTGCCAGCAGCTTGCCGGGCCTAGCGGGAGTCGAGCAGTACTTC.

The V call is TRBV4-1, the J call TRBJ1-1; 8 bases are a match to TRBD1. After removal of 0 bases from V and 0 bases from J, the junction contained 6 bases not matched to a gene. Germline loops: CDR1 MGHRA, CDR2 YSYEKL. This CDR3 region has 17 residues. The CDR3 DNA follows: TGCGCCAGCAGCCAAGAACAGGGGGGAGGGATGAACACTGAAGCTTTCTTT. Translating it yields CASSQEQGGGMNTEAFF.

V is TRBV9 and J is TRBJ1-5, with no clear D. V was clipped by 0 bases and J by 3 bases, with 13 bases between them. The germline V gene has CDR1 SGDLS and CDR2 YYNGEE. The CDR3 spans 16 residues. The CDR3: CASSVGKGGNNQPQHF. The CDR3 DNA sequence: TGTGCCAGCAGCGTAGGGAAGGGAGGAAACAATCAGCCCCAGCATTTT.

The rearrangement links TRBV6-6 to TRBJ2-1, with D possibly TRBD1 on 5 matching bases. The CDR3 is made up of 13 amino acids. Trimming pared 9 bases from V and 8 bases from J, leaving 17 bases between. Germline lookup yields CDR1 MNHNY and CDR2 SVGAGI (reference sequence). The CDR3 here is CASSKVGVDEQFF. CDR3 coding DNA: TGTGCCAGTAGCAAGGTAGGGGTGGATGAGCAGTTCTTC.

The V call is TRBV5-1, the J call TRBJ1-4; D is possibly TRBD1 (6 bases). This CDR3 region has 14 residues. Germline lookup yields CDR1 SGHRS and CDR2 YFSETQ. V was cut by 5 bases and J by 3 bases, with 11 bases left in between. The CDR3 sequence is CASRSGVANEKLFF. CDR3 DNA sequence: TGCGCCAGCAGGTCAGGGGTGGCTAATGAAAAACTGTTTTTT. The full variable domain, completed using reference TRBV5-1 and TRBJ1-4, is KAGVTQTPRYLIKTRGQQVTLSCSPISGHRSVSWYQQTPGQGLQFLFEYFSETQRNKGNFPGRFSGRQFSNSRSEMNVSTLELGDSALYLCASRSGVANEKLFFGSGTQLSVL.

The chain recombines TRBV29-1 with TRBJ2-1; TRBD1 is a possible D gene (6 bases). Germline loops: CDR1 SQVTM, CDR2 ANQGSEA. The CDR3 has 14 amino acids. The chain's CDR3 is CSSQGTNSYNEQFF. In DNA form, the CDR3 reads TGCAGTTCTCAGGGGACCAACTCCTACAATGAGCAGTTCTTC.

This clone has more than one count but fewer than ten. The J gene is TRBJ2-3, the V gene TRBV6-5; 13 nucleotides agree with TRBD2. The ends lost 7 bases at V and 5 bases at J; junction bases unmatched: 6. The CDR3 consists of 15 residues. The germline V gene has CDR1 MNHEY and CDR2 SVGAGI. CDR3 residues: CASMRTSGRGDTQYF. CDR3 DNA: TGTGCCAGCATGCGGACTAGCGGGAGAGGAGATACGCAGTATTTT.

V is TRBV9 and J is TRBJ1-1; no clear D gene. The V end lost 1 base, the J end lost 1 base, and 8 bases lay between the germline ends. Germline CDR1 and CDR2: SGDLS and YYNGEE. The CDR3 runs to 14 residues. DNA for the CDR3: TGTGCCAGCAGCGTATCTACGGGGAACACTGAAGCTTTCTTT. Its protein is CASSVSTGNTEAFF.

CDR3 residues: CASSLGSKAFDEQYF. CDR3 nucleotide sequence: TGTGCCAGCAGTTTAGGGTCTAAAGCGTTCGACGAGCAGTACTTC. The chain is built from TRBV28 and TRBJ2-7; D is undetermined. Germline CDR1 reads MDHEN; CDR2 reads SYDVKM. Trimming removed 2 bases from V and 5 bases from J, with 16 bases in between. The CDR3 is 15 residues long.

The chain is built from TRBV28 and TRBJ2-7, with 10 bases identical to TRBD2. Germline values: CDR1 MDHEN, CDR2 SYDVKM. This CDR3 comprises 15 residues. J gave up 1 base and V 6 bases, and 6 bases lay outside the gene matches. CDR3: CASSHPGLASYEQYF. CDR3 DNA sequence: TGTGCCAGCAGCCACCCGGGACTAGCGTCCTACGAGCAGTACTTC.

This rearrangement joins TRBV28 to TRBJ1-5; 7 nucleotides match TRBD1. Unmatched junction bases numbered 9, after V lost 5 bases and J lost 5 bases. Germline V lookup: CDR1 MDHEN, CDR2 SYDVKM. There are 15 residues in the CDR3. CDR3 DNA sequence: TGTGCCAGCAGTGCCGGGACAGTGCTGGATCAGCCCCAGCATTTT. Its protein is CASSAGTVLDQPQHF.

The V call is TRBV5-4, the J call TRBJ2-1; TRBD2 aligns across 12 bases. Trimming at V came to 6 bases and at J to 5 bases, leaving 3 bases not matched to a gene. This CDR3 has 14 residues. The germline CDR1 and CDR2 sequences are SGHNT and YYREEE (reference sequence). The CDR3 sequence: CASILAGGHNEQFF. CDR3 nucleotide sequence: TGTGCCAGCATCCTAGCGGGAGGGCACAATGAGCAGTTCTTC.

This clone came up a few times. The chain combines TRBV7-9 with TRBJ1-2, with D possibly TRBD1 on 5 matching bases. The CDR3 length is 13 residues. The V end lost 7 bases, the J end lost 5 bases, and 14 bases lay between the germline ends. Germline lookup yields CDR1 SEHNR and CDR2 FQNEAQ (reference sequence). The CDR3 nucleotides read TGTGCCAGCACAGCGGGGGATTTGTATGGCTACACCTTC. This encodes CASTAGDLYGYTF.

The table lists this clone with a count of one. The genes are TRBV5-1 and TRBJ2-7; 7 nucleotides match TRBD2. Trimming cost V 4 bases and J 3 bases; bases outside gene matches: 7. Germline values: CDR1 SGHRS, CDR2 YFSETQ. The CDR3 sequence is 14 residues long. The CDR3 DNA reads as TGCGCCAGCAGCCGAGCGGGACTCAACTACGAGCAGTACTTC. The encoded protein is CASSRAGLNYEQYF.

The rearrangement links TRBV19 to TRBJ2-1; 7 positions match TRBD1. The germline V gene encodes CDR1 LNHDA and CDR2 SQIVND (reference sequence). Trimming cost V 4 bases and J 2 bases; bases outside gene matches: 5. CDR3 length: 15 residues. In DNA, the CDR3 is TGTGCCAGTAGTACGGGACAGCCCCCCTACAATGAGCAGTTCTTC. Its protein is CASSTGQPPYNEQFF.